This TCR beta chain originates from a study of technical replicates of blood from a handful of donors. Clones were read by immunoSEQ multiplex PCR, and TCRdb kept only the in-frame ones, dropping some. The table includes some 80,000 clones, around 97% detected once. CDR1 and CDR2 (germline): MNHEY, SMNVEV (reference sequence). The length of the CDR3 is 15 residues. Trimming removed 5 bases from V and 6 bases from J; junction bases left unmatched: 9. V and J are TRBV27 and TRBJ1-5; 8 bases fit TRBD1. Sequenced input: T cells isolated from PBMCs. The sequence derives from a human donor in good health. The CDR3 reads CASSPDRGGIQPQHF. CDR3 in DNA: TGTGCCAGCAGTCCCGACAGGGGAGGTATTCAGCCCCAGCATTTT.